These T cell receptor beta chains were read from a single sample in a study of shared clonotypes between healthy human individuals. The data were produced by immunoSEQ multiplex PCR, yet TCRdb's version contains in-frame clones alone and is incomplete. The sample yields roughly 1,100,000 clones, about three quarters seen once. Sequences were obtained from memory CD4+ T cells sorted from blood. The receptors shown here come from a man between 18 and 35 years old in good health. The CDR3 runs from the conserved cysteine through the conserved F or W. A D gene is named only where the DNA matches it firmly. Clone size is given for some rows only: seen once, a few or many times, or a class if the clone is expanded.

V gene: TRBV5-1
J gene: TRBJ2-5
clone size: .
D gene: .
CDR3 DNA: TGCGCCAGCAGCTTGGTAGCGGAAGAGACCCAGTACTTC
CDR3 protein: CASSLVAEETQYF

V gene: TRBV5-1
J gene: TRBJ2-7
clone size: few
D gene: .
CDR3 DNA: TGCGCCAGCAGCACCAACTTGGGCACCTACGAGCAGTACTTC
CDR3 protein: CASSTNLGTYEQYF

V gene: TRBV7-2
J gene: TRBJ2-7
clone size: .
D gene: .
CDR3 DNA: TGTGCCAGCAGCTTATCCCACGAGCAGTACTTC
CDR3 protein: CASSLSHEQYF

V gene: TRBV27
J gene: TRBJ1-5
clone size: .
D gene: .
CDR3 DNA: TGTGCCAGCGACAGTAAGGCAGGGTTGGGCCAGCCCCAGCATTTT
CDR3 protein: CASDSKAGLGQPQHF

V gene: TRBV5-1
J gene: TRBJ2-7
clone size: .
D gene: .
CDR3 DNA: TGCGCCAGCAGCTTGATTAGCGACTACGAGCAGTACTTC
CDR3 protein: CASSLISDYEQYF

V gene: TRBV5-8
J gene: TRBJ1-6
clone size: .
D gene: .
CDR3 DNA: TGTGCCAGCAGCTTTGCGAGTAATTCACCCCTCCACTTT
CDR3 protein: CASSFASNSPLHF

V gene: TRBV6-5
J gene: TRBJ2-7
clone size: .
D gene: .
CDR3 DNA: TGTGCCAGCAGTTACTCCCAGGGTAGGGCCTACGAGCAGTACTTC
CDR3 protein: CASSYSQGRAYEQYF

V gene: TRBV5-1
J gene: TRBJ1-4
clone size: .
D gene: .
CDR3 DNA: TGCGCCAGCAGCTTGGGCGCGGGGGAAGGAAAACTGTTTTTT
CDR3 protein: CASSLGAGEGKLFF

V gene: TRBV10-1
J gene: TRBJ1-1
clone size: .
D gene: TRBD1
CDR3 DNA: TGCGCCGCCTCCGGGACAGGGAGCACTGAAGCTTTCTTT
CDR3 protein: CAASGTGSTEAFF

V gene: TRBV5-1
J gene: TRBJ2-7
clone size: .
D gene: .
CDR3 DNA: TGCGCCAGCAGCCCAGTGACAGACTACGAGCAGTACTTC
CDR3 protein: CASSPVTDYEQYF

V gene: TRBV20-1
J gene: TRBJ1-1
clone size: .
D gene: .
CDR3 DNA: TGCAGTGCTGGGGGGCAGACTGAAGCTTTCTTT
CDR3 protein: CSAGGQTEAFF